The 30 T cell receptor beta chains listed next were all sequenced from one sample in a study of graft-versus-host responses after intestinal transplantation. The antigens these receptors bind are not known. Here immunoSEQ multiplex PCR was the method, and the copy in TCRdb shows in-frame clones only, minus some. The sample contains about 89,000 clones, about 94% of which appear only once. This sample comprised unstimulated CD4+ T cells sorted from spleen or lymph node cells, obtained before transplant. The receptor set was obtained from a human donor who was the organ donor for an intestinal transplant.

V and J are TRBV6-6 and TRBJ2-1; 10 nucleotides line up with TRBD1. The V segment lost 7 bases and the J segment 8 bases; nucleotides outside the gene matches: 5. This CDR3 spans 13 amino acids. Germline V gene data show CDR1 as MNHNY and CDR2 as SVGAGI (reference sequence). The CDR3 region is CASTDRGGDEQFF. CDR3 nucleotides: TGTGCCAGCACGGACAGGGGGGGCGATGAGCAGTTCTTC.

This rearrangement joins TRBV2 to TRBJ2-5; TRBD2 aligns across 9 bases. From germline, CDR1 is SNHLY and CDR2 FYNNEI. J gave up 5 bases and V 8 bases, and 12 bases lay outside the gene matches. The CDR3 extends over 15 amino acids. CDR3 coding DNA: TGTGCCAGCCGTAAGAATAGCGGGGGAGGGGAGACCCAGTACTTC. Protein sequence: CASRKNSGGGETQYF.

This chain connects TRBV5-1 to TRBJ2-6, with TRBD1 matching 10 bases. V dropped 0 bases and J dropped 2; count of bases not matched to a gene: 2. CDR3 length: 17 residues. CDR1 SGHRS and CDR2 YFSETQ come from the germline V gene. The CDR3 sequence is CASSLAGQGAGANVLTF. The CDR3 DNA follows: TGCGCCAGCAGCTTGGCTGGACAGGGGGCTGGGGCCAACGTCCTGACTTTC.

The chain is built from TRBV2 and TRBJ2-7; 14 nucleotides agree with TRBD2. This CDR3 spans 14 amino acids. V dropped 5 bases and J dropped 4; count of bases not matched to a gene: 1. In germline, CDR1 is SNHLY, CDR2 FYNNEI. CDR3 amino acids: CASSRTSGGYEQYF. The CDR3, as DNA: TGTGCCAGCAGTAGGACTAGCGGGGGGTACGAGCAGTACTTC.

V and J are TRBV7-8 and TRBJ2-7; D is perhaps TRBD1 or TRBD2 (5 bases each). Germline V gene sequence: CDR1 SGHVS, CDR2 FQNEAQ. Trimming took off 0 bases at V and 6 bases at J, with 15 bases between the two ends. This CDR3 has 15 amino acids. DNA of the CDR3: TGTGCCAGCAGCTTAGCAGAGGGTGACCAGGGCGAGCAGTACTTC. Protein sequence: CASSLAEGDQGEQYF. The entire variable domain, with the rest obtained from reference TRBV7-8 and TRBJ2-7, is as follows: GAGVSQSPRYKVAKRGQDVALRCDPISGHVSLFWYQQALGQGPEFLTYFQNEAQLDKSGLPSDRFFAERPEGSVSTLKIQRTQQEDSAVYLCASSLAEGDQGEQYFGPGTRLTVT.

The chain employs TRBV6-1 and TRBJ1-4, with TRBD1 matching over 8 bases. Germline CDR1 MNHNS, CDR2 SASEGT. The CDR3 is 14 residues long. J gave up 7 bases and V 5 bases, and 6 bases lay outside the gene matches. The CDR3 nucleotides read TGTGCCAGCAGTATCCAGGGGGCGCGTGAAAAACTGTTTTTT. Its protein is CASSIQGAREKLFF.

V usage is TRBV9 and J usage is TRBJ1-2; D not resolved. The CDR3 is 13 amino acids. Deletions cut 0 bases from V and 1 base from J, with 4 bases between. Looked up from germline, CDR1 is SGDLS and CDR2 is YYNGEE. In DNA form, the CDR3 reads TGTGCCAGCAGCGTAGACAATAACTATGGCTACACCTTC. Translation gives CASSVDNNYGYTF.

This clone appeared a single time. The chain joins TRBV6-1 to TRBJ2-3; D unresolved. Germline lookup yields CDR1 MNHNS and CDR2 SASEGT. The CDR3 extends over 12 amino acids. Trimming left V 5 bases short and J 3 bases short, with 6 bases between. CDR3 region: CASSPGTDTQYF. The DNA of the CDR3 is TGTGCCAGCAGTCCAGGAACAGATACGCAGTATTTT.

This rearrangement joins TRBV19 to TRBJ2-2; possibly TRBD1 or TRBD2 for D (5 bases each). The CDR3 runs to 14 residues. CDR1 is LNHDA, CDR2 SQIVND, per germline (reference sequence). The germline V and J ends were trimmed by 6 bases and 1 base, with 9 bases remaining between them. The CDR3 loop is CASRFGGNTGELFF. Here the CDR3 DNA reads TGTGCCAGTAGGTTTGGGGGGAACACCGGGGAGCTGTTTTTT.

The CDR3 region has the DNA TGTGCCAGCAGGGGACAGGGGGCCAGAGAGACCCAGTACTTC. Protein: CASRGQGARETQYF. The chain couples TRBV27 to TRBJ2-5, with TRBD1 identical over 12 bases. Germline V CDR1 and CDR2: MNHEY, SMNVEV (reference sequence). The CDR3 covers 14 residues. V lost 6 bases and J lost 4; bases outside the gene matches: 3.

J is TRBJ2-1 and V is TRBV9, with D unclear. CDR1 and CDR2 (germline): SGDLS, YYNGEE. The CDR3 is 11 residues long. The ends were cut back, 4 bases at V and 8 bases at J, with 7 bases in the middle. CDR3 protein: CASSTEDEQFF. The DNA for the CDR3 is TGTGCCAGCAGCACCGAGGATGAGCAGTTCTTC.

The CDR3 loop reads CASSQDTSRGLSPLHF. Here the CDR3 DNA reads TGCGCCAGCAGCCAAGATACTAGCAGGGGGCTGTCACCCCTCCACTTT. The chain carries TRBV4-1 and TRBJ1-6, with 8 positions matching TRBD1. The V gene end was trimmed by 0 bases and the J gene end by 10 bases; junction bases not matched to a gene: 8. The CDR3 is 16 amino acids. Per the germline V gene, CDR1 is MGHRA and CDR2 is YSYEKL.

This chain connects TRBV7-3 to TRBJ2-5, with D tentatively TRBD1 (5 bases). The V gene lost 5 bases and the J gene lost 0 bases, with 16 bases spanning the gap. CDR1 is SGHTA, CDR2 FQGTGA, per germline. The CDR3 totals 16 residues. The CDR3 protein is CASSPEGHRNQETQYF. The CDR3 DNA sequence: TGTGCCAGCAGCCCCGAAGGACACCGGAACCAAGAGACCCAGTACTTC. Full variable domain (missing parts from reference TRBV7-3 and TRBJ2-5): GAGVSQTPSNKVTEKGKYVELRCDPISGHTALYWYRQSLGQGPEFLIYFQGTGAADDSGLPNDRFFAVRPEGSVSTLKIQRTERGDSAVYLCASSPEGHRNQETQYFGPGTRLLVL.

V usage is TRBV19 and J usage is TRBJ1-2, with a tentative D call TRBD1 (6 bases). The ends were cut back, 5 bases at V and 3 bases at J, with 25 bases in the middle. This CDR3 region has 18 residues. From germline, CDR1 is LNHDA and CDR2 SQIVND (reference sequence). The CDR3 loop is CASSPSLHRAPYDYGYTF. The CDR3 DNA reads TGTGCCAGTAGTCCCTCCCTTCACAGGGCTCCCTACGACTATGGCTACACCTTC.

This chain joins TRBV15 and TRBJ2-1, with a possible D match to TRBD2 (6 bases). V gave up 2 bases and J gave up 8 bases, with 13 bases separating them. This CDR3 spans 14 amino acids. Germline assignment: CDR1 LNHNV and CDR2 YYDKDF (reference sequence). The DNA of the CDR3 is TGTGCCACCAGCAGAATTACTAGCAAGGATGAGCAGTTCTTC. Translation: CATSRITSKDEQFF.

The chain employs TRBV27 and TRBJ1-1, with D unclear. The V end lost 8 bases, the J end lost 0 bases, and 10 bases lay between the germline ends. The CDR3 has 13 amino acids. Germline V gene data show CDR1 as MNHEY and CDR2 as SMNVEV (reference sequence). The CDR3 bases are TGTGCCAGCTGTCGTACAATGAACACTGAAGCTTTCTTT. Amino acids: CASCRTMNTEAFF.

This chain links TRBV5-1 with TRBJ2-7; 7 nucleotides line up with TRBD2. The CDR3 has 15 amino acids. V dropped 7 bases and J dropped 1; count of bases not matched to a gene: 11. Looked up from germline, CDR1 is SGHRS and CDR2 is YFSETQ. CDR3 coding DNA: TGCGCCAGCGCCGCCGGGGGACTAACGTCCTACGAGCAGTACTTC. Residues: CASAAGGLTSYEQYF.

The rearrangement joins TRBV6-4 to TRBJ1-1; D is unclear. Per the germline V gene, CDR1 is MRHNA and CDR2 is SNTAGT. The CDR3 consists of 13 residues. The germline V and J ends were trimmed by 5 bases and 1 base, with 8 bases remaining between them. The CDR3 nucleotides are TGTGCCAGCAGTATATACCCGAACACTGAAGCTTTCTTT. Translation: CASSIYPNTEAFF.

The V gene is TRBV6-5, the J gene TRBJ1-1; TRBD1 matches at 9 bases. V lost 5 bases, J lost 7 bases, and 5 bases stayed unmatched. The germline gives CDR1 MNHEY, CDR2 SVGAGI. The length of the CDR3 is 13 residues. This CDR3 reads CASSRQGESEAFF. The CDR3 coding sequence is TGTGCCAGCAGTCGACAGGGGGAGAGTGAAGCTTTCTTT.

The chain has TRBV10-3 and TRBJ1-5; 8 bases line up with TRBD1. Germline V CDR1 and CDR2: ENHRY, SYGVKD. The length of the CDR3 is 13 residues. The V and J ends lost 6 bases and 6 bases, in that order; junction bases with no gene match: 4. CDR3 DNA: TGTGCCATCAGCGGACAGGGAGGTCAGCCCCAGCATTTT. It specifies CAISGQGGQPQHF.

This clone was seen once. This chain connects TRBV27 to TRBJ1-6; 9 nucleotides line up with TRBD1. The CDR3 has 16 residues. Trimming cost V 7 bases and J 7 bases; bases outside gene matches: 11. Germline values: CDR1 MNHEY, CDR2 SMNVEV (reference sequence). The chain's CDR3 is CASKTQGALQNSPLHF. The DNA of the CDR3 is TGTGCCAGCAAAACACAGGGGGCTCTCCAAAATTCACCCCTCCACTTT.

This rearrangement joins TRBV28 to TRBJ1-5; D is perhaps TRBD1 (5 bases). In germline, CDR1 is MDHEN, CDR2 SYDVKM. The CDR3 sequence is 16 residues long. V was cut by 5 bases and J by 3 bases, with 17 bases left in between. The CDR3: CASSADSFPPNQPQHF. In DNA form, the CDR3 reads TGTGCCAGCAGTGCCGACAGTTTTCCCCCCAATCAGCCCCAGCATTTT.

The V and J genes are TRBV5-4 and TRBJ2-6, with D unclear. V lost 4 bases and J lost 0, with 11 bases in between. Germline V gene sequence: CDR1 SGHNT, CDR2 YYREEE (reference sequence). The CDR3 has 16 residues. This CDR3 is CASSHTLSSGANVLTF. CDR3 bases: TGTGCCAGCAGCCACACACTCAGCTCTGGGGCCAACGTCCTGACTTTC.

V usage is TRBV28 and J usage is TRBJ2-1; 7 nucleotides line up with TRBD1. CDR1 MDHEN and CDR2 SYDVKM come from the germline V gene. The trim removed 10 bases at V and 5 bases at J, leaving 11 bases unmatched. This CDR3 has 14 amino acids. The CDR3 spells CATRPTQGDNEQFF. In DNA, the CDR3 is TGTGCCACCCGACCCACGCAGGGGGACAATGAGCAGTTCTTC.

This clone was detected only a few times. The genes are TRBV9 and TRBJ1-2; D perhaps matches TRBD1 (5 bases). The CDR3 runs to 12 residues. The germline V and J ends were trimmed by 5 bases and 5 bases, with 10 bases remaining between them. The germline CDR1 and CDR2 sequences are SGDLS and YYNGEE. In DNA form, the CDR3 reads TGTGCCAGCAGTGAGGGGCCTTATGGCTACACCTTC. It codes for CASSEGPYGYTF.

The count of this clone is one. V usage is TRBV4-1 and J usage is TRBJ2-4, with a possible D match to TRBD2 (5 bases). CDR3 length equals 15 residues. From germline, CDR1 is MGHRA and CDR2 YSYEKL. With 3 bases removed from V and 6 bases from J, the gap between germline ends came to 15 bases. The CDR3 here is CASSHSTERGNIQYF. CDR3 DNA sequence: TGCGCCAGCAGCCATTCAACGGAACGGGGAAACATTCAGTACTTC.

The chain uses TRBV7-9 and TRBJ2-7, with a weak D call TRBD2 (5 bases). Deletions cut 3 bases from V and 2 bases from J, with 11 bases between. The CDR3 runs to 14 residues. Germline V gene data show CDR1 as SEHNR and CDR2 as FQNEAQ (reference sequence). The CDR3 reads CASSFPGITYEQYF. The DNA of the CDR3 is TGTGCCAGCAGCTTTCCCGGGATAACCTACGAGCAGTACTTC.

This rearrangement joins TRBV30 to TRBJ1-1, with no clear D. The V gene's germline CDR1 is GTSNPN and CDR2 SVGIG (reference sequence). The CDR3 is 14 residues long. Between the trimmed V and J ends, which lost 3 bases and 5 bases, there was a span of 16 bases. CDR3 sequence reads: CAWSVQLGRTEAFF. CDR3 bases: TGTGCCTGGAGCGTACAATTAGGTAGGACTGAAGCTTTCTTT.

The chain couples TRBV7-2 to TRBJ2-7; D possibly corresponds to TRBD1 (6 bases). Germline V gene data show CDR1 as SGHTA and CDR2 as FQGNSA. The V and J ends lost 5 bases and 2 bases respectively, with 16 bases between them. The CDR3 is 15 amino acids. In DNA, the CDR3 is TGTGCCAGCAGCATGGACAGCAACCCCACCTACGAGCAGTACTTC. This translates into CASSMDSNPTYEQYF.

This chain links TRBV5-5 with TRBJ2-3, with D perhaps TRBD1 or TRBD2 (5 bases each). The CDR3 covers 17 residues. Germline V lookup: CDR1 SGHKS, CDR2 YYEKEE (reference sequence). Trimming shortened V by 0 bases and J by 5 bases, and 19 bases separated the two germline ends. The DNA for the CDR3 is TGTGCCAGCAGCTTGGAGCCGAACGGGGCCCAAGGAGATACGCAGTATTTT. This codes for CASSLEPNGAQGDTQYF. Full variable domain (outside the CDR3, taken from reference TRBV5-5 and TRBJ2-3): DAGVTQSPTHLIKTRGQQVTLRCSPISGHKSVSWYQQVLGQGPQFIFQYYEKEERGRGNFPDRFSARQFPNYSSELNVNALLLGDSALYLCASSLEPNGAQGDTQYFGPGTRLTVL.